These 10 T cell receptor beta chains were sequenced from one sample in a study of CD8 T cells in ankylosing spondylitis. TCRdb redid the calling of the 5' RACE reads with MiXCR, one entry per CDR3 protein. This table holds about 140,000 distinct CDR3 sequences, around a third found once. Sequences were obtained from synovial fluid, either unsorted or a sorted T cell fraction (not recorded which). The receptor source for this set is a male donor with ankylosing spondylitis.

Ten or more counts support this clonotype. V and J are TRBV20-1 and TRBJ2-7; D is possibly TRBD1 (6 bases). This CDR3 contains 13 residues. V lost 5 bases and J 9 bases, leaving 20 bases between the germline ends. Germline V CDR1 and CDR2: DFQATT, SNEGSKA (reference sequence). The CDR3 coding sequence is TGCAGTGCTGGCTTACTTCAGGGGAGAGTGCAGTACTTC. Amino acids: CSAGLLQGRVQYF.

As to this clonotype: It may be a read error: a sequence one base away is much more abundant. The chain has TRBV20-1 and TRBJ2-3; D remains unclear. Germline CDR1 and CDR2: DFQATT and SNEGSKA (reference sequence). There are 16 residues in the CDR3. Trimming left V 0 bases short and J 0 bases short, with 13 bases between. The CDR3 protein is CSARDVEWGSTDTQYF. As DNA, the CDR3 is TGCAGTGCTAGAGATGTGGAGTGGGGAAGCACAGATACGCAGTATTTT.

V usage is TRBV12-3 or TRBV12-4 and J usage is TRBJ1-1; TRBD1 matches at 8 bases. This CDR3 has 16 amino acids. Trimming removed 4 bases from V and 0 bases from J; junction bases left unmatched: 7. CDR3 region: CASSSQGAGMNTEAFF. The CDR3 nucleotides read TGTGCCAGCAGTTCTCAGGGGGCGGGTATGAACACTGAAGCTTTCTTT.

This chain joins TRBV20-1 and TRBJ2-7, with a tentative D call TRBD1 (6 bases). The CDR3 is 15 amino acids. The V end was cut by 1 base, the J end by 4 bases, with 17 bases between. Germline V gene data show CDR1 as DFQATT and CDR2 as SNEGSKA (reference sequence). Written as DNA, the CDR3 is TGCAGTGCTAGAGCGCCTCAGGGGAGTGGATACGAGCAGTACTTC. As protein: CSARAPQGSGYEQYF.

This clonotype showed up just a few times. The chain employs TRBV18 and TRBJ2-7; D is possibly TRBD1 (6 bases). V dropped 3 bases and J dropped 3 bases, with 15 bases sitting between them. Germline-derived CDR1 and CDR2 are KGHSH and LQKENI. CDR3 length equals 15 residues. CDR3 sequence (DNA): TGTGCCAGCTCACCGGCTGGACAGTTCAACTACGAGCAGTACTTC. This encodes CASSPAGQFNYEQYF.

The V gene is TRBV7-2, the J gene TRBJ1-5; D remains ambiguous. Germline loops: CDR1 SGHTA, CDR2 FQGNSA. The V gene lost 3 bases and the J gene lost 0 bases, with 9 bases spanning the gap. This CDR3 spans 15 amino acids. CDR3 nucleotides: TGTGCCAGCAGCTTGCAGACTTATAGCAATCAGCCCCAGCATTTT. It yields the protein CASSLQTYSNQPQHF.

This clonotype has ten or more counts. The chain joins TRBV7-9 to TRBJ2-1; 10 bases line up with TRBD2. V dropped 1 base and J dropped 6; count of bases not matched to a gene: 6. This CDR3 contains 16 residues. The germline CDR1 and CDR2 sequences are SEHNR and FQNEAQ (reference sequence). CDR3 region: CASSLERSGRVNEQFF. DNA for the CDR3: TGTGCCAGCAGCTTAGAAAGGAGCGGGAGGGTCAATGAGCAGTTCTTC.

This clonotype was picked up a small number of times. The chain uses TRBV5-1 and TRBJ2-7; D ambiguous. The V end lost 0 bases, the J end lost 2 bases, and 9 bases lay between the germline ends. The CDR3 extends over 14 amino acids. Germline CDR1 and CDR2: SGHRS and YFSETQ. This CDR3 reads CASSLGSATYEQYF. In DNA form, the CDR3 reads TGCGCCAGCAGCTTGGGGAGTGCCACCTACGAGCAGTACTTC.

The chain has TRBV5-1 and TRBJ2-5, with a weak D call TRBD2 (6 bases). V gave up 3 bases and J gave up 3 bases, with 15 bases separating them. This CDR3 contains 15 residues. The germline CDR1 and CDR2 sequences are SGHRS and YFSETQ. For the CDR3, the DNA is TGCGCCAGCAGCTGGGGACCCTCGGGGGAAGAGACCCAGTACTTC. It specifies CASSWGPSGEETQYF.

This clonotype has only a few counts. The V call is TRBV27, the J call TRBJ1-3; D uncertain. The CDR3 contains 13 residues. With 4 bases removed from V and 7 bases from J, the gap between germline ends came to 11 bases. Germline values: CDR1 MNHEY, CDR2 SMNVEV (reference sequence). For the CDR3, the DNA is TGTGCCAGCAGTTCCCACCACAAGAACACCATATATTTT. Its translation: CASSSHHKNTIYF.